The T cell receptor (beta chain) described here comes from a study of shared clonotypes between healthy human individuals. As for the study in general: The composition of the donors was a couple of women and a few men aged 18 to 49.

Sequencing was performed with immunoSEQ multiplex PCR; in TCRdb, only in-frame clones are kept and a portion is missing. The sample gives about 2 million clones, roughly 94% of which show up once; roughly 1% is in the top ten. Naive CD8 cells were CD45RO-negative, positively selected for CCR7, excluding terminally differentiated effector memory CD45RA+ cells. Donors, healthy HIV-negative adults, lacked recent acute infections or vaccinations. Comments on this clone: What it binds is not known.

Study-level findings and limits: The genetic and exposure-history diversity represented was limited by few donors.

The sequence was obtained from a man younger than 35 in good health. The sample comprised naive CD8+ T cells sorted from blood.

CDR3 nucleotides: TGTGCCAGCAGCTCAGGACTAGCGGGGAACACAGATACGCAGTATTTT. It translates to CASSSGLAGNTDTQYF. J is TRBJ2-3 and V is TRBV11-2, with TRBD2 matching over 12 bases. Germline CDR1 and CDR2: SGHAT and FQNNGV. V lost 4 bases to trimming and J lost 2 bases; unmatched junction nucleotides: 4. The CDR3 sequence is 16 residues long.